This T cell receptor (beta chain) came from a study of long-term antiretroviral therapy in people with HIV. Notes on the study in general: From the mid-2000s to the late 2010s, blood was obtained, possibly while participants received older ART regimens. Compared with controls, HIV repertoires showed narrower CDR3 length ranges.

Every participant gave one or more pre-ART and two or more post-ART PBMC samples. Comment on this clone: The antigen is unknown.

The CDR3 sequence is 15 residues long. Germline lookup yields CDR1 SGHDN and CDR2 FVKESK. Deletions cut 4 bases from V and 4 bases from J, with 16 bases between. The libraries were made with immunoSEQ v3.0 at survey level. The data were produced by immunoSEQ multiplex PCR, yet TCRdb's version contains in-frame clones alone and is incomplete. In the table there are some 19,000 clones, about 89% of which are singletons. This chain uses TRBV14 with TRBJ2-5; the D gene could be TRBD1 or TRBD2 (5 bases each). This specimen consisted of unsorted PBMCs, obtained 0.5 years after starting antiretroviral therapy. The clonotype was recovered from a man between 40 and 49 years old with HIV. CDR3: CASSPTTVGGETQYF. CDR3 nucleotide sequence: TGTGCCAGCAGCCCGACGACGGTTGGGGGAGAGACCCAGTACTTC.